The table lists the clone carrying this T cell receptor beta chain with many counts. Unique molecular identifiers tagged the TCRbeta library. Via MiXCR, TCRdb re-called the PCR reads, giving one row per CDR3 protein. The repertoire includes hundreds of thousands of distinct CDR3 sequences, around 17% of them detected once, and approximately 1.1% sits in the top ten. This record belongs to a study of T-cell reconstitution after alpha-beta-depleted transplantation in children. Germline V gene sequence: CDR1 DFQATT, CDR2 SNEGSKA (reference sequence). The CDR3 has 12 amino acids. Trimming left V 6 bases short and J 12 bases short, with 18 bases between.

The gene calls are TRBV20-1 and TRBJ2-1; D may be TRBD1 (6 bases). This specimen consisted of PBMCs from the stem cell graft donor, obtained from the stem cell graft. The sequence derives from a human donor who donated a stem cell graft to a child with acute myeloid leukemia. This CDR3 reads CSASGTRTGQFF. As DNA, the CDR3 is TGCAGTGCATCCGGGACAAGAACCGGGCAGTTCTTC.